This TCR beta chain was captured in a study of T cells in Graves' hyperthyroidism and ophthalmopathy. Broader study findings: The blood repertoire included most of the expanded thyroid clonotypes above 0.001.

Researchers took RNA transcripts and amplified the TCR beta CDR3 regions from them. First-round RT-PCR with HTBI primers amplified the TCR CDR3 region. TCRdb ran MiXCR on the multiplex PCR reads and lists one entry per CDR3 protein. Of 400,000 to 550,000 distinct CDR3 sequences listed, around 14% are singletons. The definition of stable Graves' hyperthyroidism was no ophthalmopathy progression within 18 months. Clinicians diagnosed patients from clinical symptoms, serum thyroxine and TRAb, thyroid ultrasound and orbital computed tomography. PBMCs were obtained from 10 ml fresh peripheral blood. Germline assignment: CDR1 MNHEY and CDR2 SVGEGT. Trimming pared 0 bases from V and 0 bases from J, leaving 8 bases between. This CDR3 region has 15 residues. This clonotype showed up many times. Antigen specificity is unknown.

The chain links TRBV6-2 or TRBV6-3 to TRBJ1-1, with D maybe TRBD1 (6 bases). The sequence was collected from a woman aged 18-30 years with Graves' hyperthyroidism. Material: blood. In DNA, the CDR3 is TGTGCCAGCAGTTACTCGGGGGGGCTGAACACTGAAGCTTTCTTT. Its translation is CASSYSGGLNTEAFF.